Reported below is one T cell receptor beta chain. The antigen is not known. These data come from a study of cytotoxic CD8 clonotypes in ibrutinib-treated CLL. Overall study results and limits: There were differences in sampling times between sustained-remission and progressing patients. On treatment, the uncommon public clonotypes contracted or remained stable.

Libraries of TCR beta were made from 1.5 to 2 micrograms of genomic DNA that came from cryopreserved PBMCs. The table came from immunoSEQ multiplex PCR; TCRdb's copy has only in-frame clones and leaves some out. The sample lists under 150,000 clones; 85% to 95% were seen once. Sequencing was performed on PBMCs, taken after 12 months of ibrutinib treatment. The clonotype was recovered from a human donor with chronic lymphocytic leukemia.

The CDR3 DNA is TGTGCCAGCTCTCACAACAGGGGAACAGGAGAGACCCAGTACTTC. Translation gives CASSHNRGTGETQYF. The rearrangement links TRBV18 to TRBJ2-5; 7 bases are a match to TRBD1. The germline CDR1 and CDR2 sequences are KGHSH and LQKENI. Germline trimming cut 6 bases from V and 4 bases from J; bases unmatched to any gene: 11. CDR3 length: 15 residues.